These 29 T cell receptor beta chains originate from one sample sequenced in a study of cytomegalovirus exposure and HLA in healthy donors. Researchers ran the PCR with 60 Vbeta and 13 Jbeta primers. TCRdb keeps only in-frame clones here, not all; method: immunoSEQ multiplex PCR. The sample includes about 99,000 clones, about 77% seen only once; the top ten take 3.4%. Sequencing used PBMCs. The receptors come from a middle-aged man in good health and CMV-seronegative.

This chain connects TRBV30 to TRBJ2-7; D possibly corresponds to TRBD2 (6 bases). The V gene lost 2 bases and the J gene lost 3 bases, with 14 bases spanning the gap. CDR3 length equals 14 residues. The germline CDR1 and CDR2 sequences are GTSNPN and SVGIG (reference sequence). CDR3 sequence (DNA): TGTGCCTGGAGTCCCGGGACTGTCGGCTACGAGCAGTACTTC. Translating it yields CAWSPGTVGYEQYF.

The rearrangement uses TRBV27 and TRBJ2-3; D might be TRBD1 (5 bases). Germline CDR1 is MNHEY and CDR2 is SMNVEV (reference sequence). The CDR3 loop spans 15 amino acids. Trimming stripped 3 bases from V and 2 bases from J, with 12 bases between. The CDR3 bases are TGTGCCAGCAGTTTGCGCCAGGGTCCCACAGATACGCAGTATTTT. This codes for CASSLRQGPTDTQYF.

A few counts support this clone. The chain recombines TRBV2 with TRBJ2-1; possible D gene TRBD1, 6 bases. CDR1 is SNHLY, CDR2 FYNNEI, per germline. V was clipped by 6 bases and J by 4 bases, with 13 bases between them. This CDR3 is 14 amino acids long. The CDR3 region is CASRNRDTYNEQFF. The CDR3 nucleotides are TGTGCCAGCAGAAACCGGGACACTTACAATGAGCAGTTCTTC.

The chain uses TRBV29-1 and TRBJ2-7; TRBD1 aligns across 8 bases. The germline V gene encodes CDR1 SQVTM and CDR2 ANQGSEA. This CDR3 has 14 residues. Trimming took 7 bases from V and 2 from J; bases not matched to a gene: 10. The CDR3 DNA sequence: TGCAGCGCTGCGAACAGGGGGAATACCTACGAGCAGTACTTC. It yields the protein CSAANRGNTYEQYF.

The chain uses TRBV7-3 and TRBJ2-3; 12 nucleotides line up with TRBD2. Germline V gives CDR1 SGHTA, CDR2 FQGTGA. There are 17 residues in the CDR3. Trimming cost V 1 base and J 10 bases; bases outside gene matches: 12. CDR3 sequence (DNA): TGTGCCAGCAGCTTAATTCCGACTAGCGGGGGAGACGCCGCGCAGTATTTT. Translated, it gives CASSLIPTSGGDAAQYF.

This clone has just a few counts. This sequence joins TRBV30 and TRBJ1-4; no firm D call. The germline V gene has CDR1 GTSNPN and CDR2 SVGIG (reference sequence). CDR3 length: 12 residues. V lost 0 bases and J lost 7, with 6 bases in between. Here the CDR3 reads CAWSVWAEKLFF. In DNA form, the CDR3 reads TGTGCCTGGAGTGTATGGGCTGAAAAACTGTTTTTT.

The V gene is TRBV30, the J gene TRBJ2-7, with 8 bases lining up with TRBD1. CDR3 length: 13 residues. Germline trimming cut 0 bases from V and 3 bases from J; bases unmatched to any gene: 1. Germline V lookup: CDR1 GTSNPN, CDR2 SVGIG (reference sequence). CDR3 sequence: CAWSVQGGYEQYF. DNA for the CDR3: TGTGCCTGGAGTGTACAGGGGGGCTACGAGCAGTACTTC.

This chain uses TRBV10-3 with TRBJ1-4; the D gene is possibly TRBD1 (5 bases). V was shortened by 2 bases and J by 3 bases, with 13 bases between the two germline ends. The CDR3 spans 16 residues. Germline CDR1 ENHRY, CDR2 SYGVKD. Written as DNA, the CDR3 is TGTGCCATCAGTGAGGTTCCCTGGGGCTCTAATGAAAAACTGTTTTTT. Its translation is CAISEVPWGSNEKLFF.

The J gene is TRBJ2-5, the V gene TRBV30; D gene ambiguous. CDR3 length equals 12 residues. The V gene's germline CDR1 is GTSNPN and CDR2 SVGIG (reference sequence). Trimming cost V 0 bases and J 3 bases, with 5 bases left between them. CDR3 region: CAWSVLKETQYF. The CDR3 nucleotides read TGTGCCTGGAGTGTACTAAAAGAGACCCAGTACTTC.

Concerning this clone: The conserved closing phenylalanine or tryptophan is absent in this CDR3, likely reflecting a read error. The DNA is left out, because the CDR3 cannot be placed on it with certainty; the CDR3 is given as TCRdb lists it. This rearrangement joins TRBV20-1 to TRBJ1-1; the table gives TRBD1 as D, unverified against the DNA. Germline V CDR1 and CDR2: DFQATT, SNEGSKA (reference sequence). The CDR3 is made up of 11 amino acids, end residues included. CDR3 residues: CSARAPSGDRI.

This chain links TRBV5-1 with TRBJ2-7; TRBD2 matches 15 bases. The V gene's germline CDR1 is SGHRS and CDR2 YFSETQ. Trimming took 4 bases from V and 2 from J; bases not matched to a gene: 4. CDR3 length: 16 amino acids. CDR3 sequence: CASSGGLAGGTYEQYF. The CDR3 DNA reads as TGCGCCAGCAGCGGGGGACTAGCGGGAGGAACCTACGAGCAGTACTTC.

In its sample, this clone was seen once. This chain uses TRBV4-2 with TRBJ1-5; D may be TRBD1 (5 bases). V was clipped by 1 base and J by 4 bases, with 20 bases between them. Germline CDR1 reads LGHNA; CDR2 reads YNFKEQ. This CDR3 region has 18 residues. The CDR3 spells CASSQARGTEGRNQPQHF. CDR3 nucleotide sequence: TGTGCCAGCAGCCAAGCTAGGGGAACGGAGGGGAGGAATCAGCCCCAGCATTTT.

The V and J genes are TRBV6-5 and TRBJ2-7; 7 positions match TRBD2. V trimming: 2 bases; J trimming: 3 bases; junction bases outside the gene matches: 10. The germline V gene encodes CDR1 MNHEY and CDR2 SVGAGI. The CDR3 runs to 16 residues. The CDR3 sequence: CASSYGGSTLHYEQYF. For the CDR3, the DNA is TGTGCCAGCAGTTACGGCGGGAGTACCTTACACTACGAGCAGTACTTC.

The chain couples TRBV7-8 to TRBJ2-7; TRBD2 matches 11 bases. Germline assignment: CDR1 SGHVS and CDR2 FQNEAQ. The CDR3 totals 16 residues. With 4 bases clipped from V and 1 base from J, the junction kept 6 bases outside the gene matches. CDR3 in amino acids: CASSSSRTSGSYEQYF. Written as DNA, the CDR3 is TGTGCCAGCAGCTCATCCAGGACTAGCGGGTCCTACGAGCAGTACTTC.

The CDR3: CASGHGPNTEAFF. The CDR3 DNA follows: TGTGCTAGTGGCCATGGCCCCAACACTGAAGCTTTCTTT. V usage is TRBV12-5 and J usage is TRBJ1-1; D call uncertain. The CDR3 is 13 amino acids. The V and J ends lost 6 bases and 2 bases respectively, with 10 bases between them. In germline, CDR1 is LGHNT, CDR2 FRNRAP. Using reference TRBV12-5 and TRBJ1-1 for the parts outside the CDR3, the full variable domain is DARVTQTPRHKVTEMGQEVTMRCQPILGHNTVFWYRQTMMQGLELLAYFRNRAPLDDSGMPKDRFSAEMPDATLATLKIQPSEPRDSAVYFCASGHGPNTEAFFGQGTRLTVV.

This clone has only one observation. CDR3 in amino acids: CAWTLTSGGSGGYTF. The CDR3 nucleotides are TGTGCCTGGACTCTCACGTCGGGAGGATCGGGGGGCTACACCTTC. This chain links TRBV30 with TRBJ1-2; D gene unclear. Germline V gives CDR1 GTSNPN, CDR2 SVGIG (reference sequence). This CDR3 has 15 amino acids. Trimming stripped 4 bases from V and 8 bases from J, with 23 bases between.

V gene TRBV10-1 combines with J gene TRBJ1-5; possible D gene TRBD1, 5 bases. CDR1 is WNHNN, CDR2 SYGVQD, per germline (reference sequence). The CDR3 runs 14 residues. V was cut by 8 bases and J by 8 bases, with 19 bases left in between. The CDR3 sequence is CASRGETGQEPQHF. The CDR3, as DNA: TGCGCCAGCCGTGGAGAAACAGGTCAGGAGCCCCAGCATTTT.

V usage is TRBV2 and J usage is TRBJ1-5; D unclear. Trimming took 6 bases from V and 0 from J, leaving 9 bases between them. The length of the CDR3 is 14 residues. Germline V lookup: CDR1 SNHLY, CDR2 FYNNEI. The CDR3 region is CASREFYSNQPQHF. The CDR3 DNA reads TGTGCCAGCAGGGAATTCTATAGCAATCAGCCCCAGCATTTT.

CDR3: CASSIREPDTQYF. The CDR3 DNA is TGTGCCAGCAGTATTAGGGAGCCAGATACGCAGTATTTT. The chain joins TRBV6-1 to TRBJ2-3, with a weak D call TRBD2 (5 bases). The length of the CDR3 is 13 residues. V was pared by 5 bases and J by 4 bases, with 10 bases between. The V gene's germline CDR1 is MNHNS and CDR2 SASEGT.

The rearrangement links TRBV11-2 to TRBJ2-7, with 9 nucleotides matching TRBD1. In germline, CDR1 is SGHAT, CDR2 FQNNGV. With 4 bases clipped from V and 7 bases from J, the junction kept 5 bases outside the gene matches. The CDR3 has 13 amino acids. The CDR3 here is CASSWTGEREQYF. DNA for the CDR3: TGTGCCAGCAGCTGGACAGGGGAGCGGGAGCAGTACTTC. Full variable domain (rest looked up from reference TRBV11-2 and TRBJ2-7): EAGVAQSPRYKIIEKRQSVAFWCNPISGHATLYWYQQILGQGPKLLIQFQNNGVVDDSQLPKDRFSAERLKGVDSTLKIQPAKLEDSAVYLCASSWTGEREQYFGPGTRLTVT.

Worth noting for this clone: Distinct nucleotide sequences in the sample also encode this CDR3. The rearrangement links TRBV2 to TRBJ2-2; 8 positions match TRBD2. V dropped 6 bases and J dropped 4; count of bases not matched to a gene: 4. The CDR3 is made up of 14 amino acids. Germline V gene lookup returns CDR1 SNHLY and CDR2 FYNNEI. The CDR3: CASSRLATTGELFF. CDR3 sequence (DNA): TGTGCCAGCAGCCGACTAGCGACCACCGGGGAGCTGTTTTTT. Using reference TRBV2 and TRBJ2-2 for the parts outside the CDR3, the full variable domain is EPEVTQTPSHQVTQMGQEVILRCVPISNHLYFYWYRQILGQKVEFLVSFYNNEISEKSEIFDDQFSVERPDGSNFTLKIRSTKLEDSAMYFCASSRLATTGELFFGEGSRLTVL.

The rearrangement links TRBV5-4 to TRBJ2-3; 11 nucleotides match TRBD2. This CDR3 has 16 residues. After removal of 2 bases from V and 1 base from J, the junction contained 3 bases not matched to a gene. Germline V gene lookup returns CDR1 SGHNT and CDR2 YYREEE (reference sequence). CDR3 sequence reads: CASSLGLAGGTDTQYF. The CDR3 coding sequence is TGTGCCAGCAGCTTAGGACTAGCGGGCGGCACAGATACGCAGTATTTT. Looking up the rest from reference TRBV5-4 and TRBJ2-3 gives the full variable domain: ETGVTQSPTHLIKTRGQQVTLRCSSQSGHNTVSWYQQALGQGPQFIFQYYREEENGRGNFPPRFSGLQFPNYSSELNVNALELDDSALYLCASSLGLAGGTDTQYFGPGTRLTVL.

The rearrangement uses TRBV5-1 and TRBJ2-1, with 7 bases that match TRBD1. V shed 4 bases, J shed 1 base, and the junction held 8 bases outside the gene matches. Germline-derived CDR1 and CDR2 are SGHRS and YFSETQ. The CDR3 totals 16 residues. The CDR3 sequence: CASSGGHRGSYNEQFF. CDR3 coding DNA: TGCGCCAGCAGCGGAGGACACAGGGGTTCCTACAATGAGCAGTTCTTC.

The chain employs TRBV28 and TRBJ2-2; tentative D call: TRBD1 (6 bases). Germline CDR1 is MDHEN and CDR2 is SYDVKM. V lost 3 bases, J lost 11 bases, and 13 bases lay in between. This CDR3 is 13 amino acids long. This CDR3 reads CASSFQGLPELFF. CDR3 nucleotides: TGTGCCAGCAGTTTCCAGGGGCTCCCCGAGCTGTTTTTT.

The chain couples TRBV29-1 to TRBJ2-1; TRBD1 aligns across 7 bases. From germline, CDR1 is SQVTM and CDR2 ANQGSEA. This CDR3 is 14 amino acids long. The J segment lost 0 bases and the V segment lost 7 bases, leaving 6 bases of the junction unmatched. The CDR3 region has the DNA TGCAGCGCCACGGACAGGAGCTCCTACAATGAGCAGTTCTTC. This codes for CSATDRSSYNEQFF.

The V gene is TRBV19, the J gene TRBJ2-2; D is unclear. CDR1 is LNHDA and CDR2 is SQIVND in the germline V gene (reference sequence). The CDR3 runs 14 residues. Deletions cut 1 base from V and 1 base from J, with 4 bases between. The CDR3, as DNA: TGTGCCAGTAGTATAGGGCTGAACACCGGGGAGCTGTTTTTT. Its translation is CASSIGLNTGELFF.

As to this clone: This same CDR3 is encoded by further DNA sequences in the sample. This chain links TRBV6-4 with TRBJ2-3; TRBD2 matches 7 bases. Germline assignment: CDR1 MRHNA and CDR2 SNTAGT. The CDR3 has 14 residues. V dropped 2 bases and J dropped 1; count of bases not matched to a gene: 0. CDR3 coding DNA: TGTGCCAGCAGTGACGCGGGGGGCACAGATACGCAGTATTTT. Translation: CASSDAGGTDTQYF.

The rearrangement uses TRBV6-5 and TRBJ2-5, with 9 bases lining up with TRBD1. V lost 6 bases, J lost 1 base, and 3 bases stayed unmatched. Germline values: CDR1 MNHEY, CDR2 SVGAGI. CDR3 length: 14 residues. This chain's CDR3 is CASSMDRGQETQYF. CDR3 DNA sequence: TGTGCCAGCAGCATGGACAGGGGCCAAGAGACCCAGTACTTC.

This chain uses TRBV19 with TRBJ2-7; D is uncertain. The CDR3 has 13 residues. Germline V gene data show CDR1 as LNHDA and CDR2 as SQIVND (reference sequence). The germline V and J ends were trimmed by 6 bases and 2 bases, with 11 bases remaining between them. CDR3: CASSSAGPYEQYF. CDR3 sequence (DNA): TGTGCCAGTAGCTCAGCTGGGCCCTACGAGCAGTACTTC.